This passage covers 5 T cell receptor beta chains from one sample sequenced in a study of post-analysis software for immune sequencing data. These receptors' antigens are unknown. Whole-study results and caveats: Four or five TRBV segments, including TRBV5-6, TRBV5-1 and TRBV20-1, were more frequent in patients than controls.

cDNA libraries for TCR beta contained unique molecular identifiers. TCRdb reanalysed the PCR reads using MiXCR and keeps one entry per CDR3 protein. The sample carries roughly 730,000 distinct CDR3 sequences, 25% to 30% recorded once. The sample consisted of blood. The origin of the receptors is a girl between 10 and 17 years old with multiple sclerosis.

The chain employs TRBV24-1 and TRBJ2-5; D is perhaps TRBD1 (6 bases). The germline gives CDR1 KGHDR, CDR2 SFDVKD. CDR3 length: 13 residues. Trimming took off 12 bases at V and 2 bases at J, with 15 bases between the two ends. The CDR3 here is CASATGSQETQYF. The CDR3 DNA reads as TGTGCCTCAGCGACAGGATCGCAAGAGACCCAGTACTTC.

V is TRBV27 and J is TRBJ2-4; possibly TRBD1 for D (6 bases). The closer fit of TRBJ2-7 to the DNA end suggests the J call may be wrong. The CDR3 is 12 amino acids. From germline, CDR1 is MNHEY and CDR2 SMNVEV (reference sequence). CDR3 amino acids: CASSFDRYEQYF. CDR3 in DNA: TGTGCCAGCAGTTTTGACAGGTACGAGCAGTACTTC.

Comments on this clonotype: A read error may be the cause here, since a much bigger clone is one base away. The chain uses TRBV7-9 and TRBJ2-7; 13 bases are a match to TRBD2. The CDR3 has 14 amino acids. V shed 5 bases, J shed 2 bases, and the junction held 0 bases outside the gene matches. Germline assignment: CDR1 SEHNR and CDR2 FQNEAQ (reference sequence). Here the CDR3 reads CASSTSGRAYEQYF. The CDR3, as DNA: TGTGCCAGCAGCACTAGCGGGAGGGCCTACGAGCAGTACTTC.

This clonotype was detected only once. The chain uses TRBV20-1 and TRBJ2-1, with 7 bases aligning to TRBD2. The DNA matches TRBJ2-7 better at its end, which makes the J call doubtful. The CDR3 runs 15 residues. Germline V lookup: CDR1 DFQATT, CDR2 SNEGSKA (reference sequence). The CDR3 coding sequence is TGCAGTGCTAGAGATGTGGGCAGGGACTACAATGAGCAGTACTTC. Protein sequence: CSARDVGRDYNEQYF.

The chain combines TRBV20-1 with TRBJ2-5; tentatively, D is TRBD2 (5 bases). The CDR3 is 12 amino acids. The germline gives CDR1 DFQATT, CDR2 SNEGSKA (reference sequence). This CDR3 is CSTDLAGETQYF. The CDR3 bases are TGCAGCACCGACCTAGCAGGAGAGACCCAGTACTTC.